A selection of T cell receptor beta chains follows, all from one sample in a study of PD-L1 blockade in urothelial cancer. Profiling relied on immunoSEQ multiplex PCR, and the TCRdb table lists in-frame clones only, not all of them. The sample includes around 50,000 clones, 70% to 85% of them seen just once. Material: PBMCs, obtained around atezolizumab (anti-PD-L1) treatment. These receptors all stem from a man aged 50 to 59 with urothelial cancer. Both conserved end residues are trimmed from each CDR3.

v_call	j_call	cdr3_aa
TRBV5-1	TRBJ2-6	ASSSTGTGANVLT
TRBV7-9	TRBJ2-7	ASSSRQGATYEQY
TRBV5-1	TRBJ2-1	ASEMLHRAKGEF
TRBV27	TRBJ2-2	ASSLIVTGETNTGELF
TRBV4-1	TRBJ2-7	ASSQAPTSSALTYEQY
TRBV29-1	TRBJ1-2	SAPGQGPYGYT
TRBV30	TRBJ1-2	AWSLTGDLYGYT
TRBV9	TRBJ1-1	ASSVVGEGWTEAF
TRBV6-1	TRBJ1-2	ASRDFGTGVGGYT
TRBV15	TRBJ1-6	ATTSGRAESPLH
TRBV10-3	TRBJ2-3	AISESPSGGAKDTQY
TRBV25-1	TRBJ2-1	ASSESRREFEQF
TRBV30	TRBJ2-1	AWSPSGTRRNEQF
TRBV7-9	TRBJ1-5	ASSLQGDNQPQH
TRBV4-3	TRBJ2-6	ASSQGTGYSGANVLT
TRBV27	TRBJ2-3	ASSLGTGDFLGSTDTQY
TRBV27	TRBJ2-7	ASRWDSSYEQY
TRBV4-1	TRBJ1-1	ASSQGGQGRTEAF
TRBV19	TRBJ2-7	ASSIERTGDEQY
TRBV5-8	TRBJ1-2	ASTNRTNIRYGYT
TRBV6-6	TRBJ2-7	ASSYSQREGEQY
TRBV21-1	TRBJ2-3	ASSPGGTHNCTDTQY
TRBV29-1	TRBJ2-1	SVEAWDSSYNEQF
TRBV27	TRBJ2-7	ASGPSIRQGHYEQY
TRBV7-9	TRBJ2-2	ASSPPGDSGRTGELF
TRBV9	TRBJ2-3	ASSVGSSGRTDTQY
TRBV7-8	TRBJ1-5	ASSPTRRGVGQPQH
TRBV2	TRBJ2-2	ASSERTSGGLTIHTGELF
TRBV7-9	TRBJ2-4	ASSPSGGSRIQY
TRBV20-1	TRBJ2-7	SATRTHEQY
TRBV30	TRBJ2-2	AWGRASGHTGELF
TRBV27	TRBJ2-6	ASSTTGTGANVLT
TRBV4-3	TRBJ2-3	ASSQTVSVSDTQY
TRBV9	TRBJ2-7	ASSPSTSGGAREQY
TRBV7-2	TRBJ2-1	ASSFPLPSTNEQF
TRBV11-2	TRBJ2-3	ASSFAGLTTDTQY
TRBV30	TRBJ2-7	AWSSTSGSPGEQY
TRBV19	TRBJ1-2	ASRGGAGYGYT
TRBV19	TRBJ2-1	ASTPAGGSYNEQF
TRBV19	TRBJ2-7	ASKGSGVYEQY
TRBV7-9	TRBJ2-1	ASSLVTSGRPNEQF
TRBV6-1	TRBJ1-5	ASSELATHSNQPQH
TRBV2	TRBJ1-2	ASSETFPAPGYT
TRBV19	TRBJ2-5	ASSIAGGWETQY
TRBV6-6	TRBJ2-7	ASSATGYEQY
TRBV5-4	TRBJ2-7	ASSDRDSSYEQY
TRBV7-3	TRBJ2-7	ASSSSGGNEQY